This entry lists 27 T cell receptor beta chains sequenced from one sample in a study of spatial heterogeneity in lung cancer. TCRdb reprocessed the 5' RACE reads via MiXCR and lists one record per CDR3 protein. Found here are 85,000 to 100,000 distinct CDR3 sequences, approximately 12% of them singletons; the top ten hold over 40%. The time point: sample taken at primary tumor resection. The sequencing used PBMCs, collected at surgery. The receptors stem from a male donor with early-stage non-small cell lung cancer.

The table lists this clonotype with a few counts. The rearrangement uses TRBV7-9 and TRBJ2-1; 7 nucleotides agree with TRBD1. Trimming removed 5 bases from V and 9 bases from J; junction bases left unmatched: 4. The germline V gene has CDR1 SEHNR and CDR2 FQNEAQ (reference sequence). This CDR3 is built from 12 residues. This CDR3 reads CASSPRTGEQFF. As DNA, the CDR3 is TGTGCCAGCAGCCCCCGGACAGGTGAGCAGTTCTTC.

With regard to this clonotype: A junction boundary mismatches the germline segment, possibly from a read error. The chain couples TRBV12-3 or TRBV12-4 to TRBJ2-3; the match to TRBD1 covers 10 bases. This CDR3 is 15 amino acids long. CDR3 coding DNA: TGTGTCAGCAGCCCCAGACAGGGGGCCACAGATACGCAGTATTTT. Translated: CVSSPRQGATDTQYF.

The genes are TRBV5-1 and TRBJ1-1, with D perhaps TRBD1 (5 bases). The CDR3 has 15 amino acids. Germline V gene data show CDR1 as SGHRS and CDR2 as YFSETQ. Trimming pared 0 bases from V and 4 bases from J, leaving 13 bases between. The CDR3 DNA is TGCGCCAGCAGCTTGGAGGGGCAGGGCGGCACTGAAGCTTTCTTT. This sequence encodes CASSLEGQGGTEAFF.

This clonotype has a count of ten or more. The CDR3 reads CASSLPGGVNEQYF. CDR3 DNA sequence: TGTGCCAGCAGCCTACCGGGGGGCGTAAACGAGCAGTACTTC. The chain has TRBV5-5 and TRBJ2-7; TRBD2 might be the D (7 bases). The CDR3 totals 14 residues. The germline V gene has CDR1 SGHKS and CDR2 YYEKEE (reference sequence). Trimming pared 4 bases from V and 5 bases from J, leaving 16 bases between.

This clonotype has at least ten counts. V and J are TRBV7-9 and TRBJ2-7, with D possibly matching TRBD1 (6 bases). The CDR3 spans 15 residues. Per germline, CDR1 SEHNR and CDR2 FQNEAQ (reference sequence). The V end lost 6 bases, the J end lost 2 bases, and 17 bases lay between the germline ends. For the CDR3, the DNA is TGTGCCAGCAGGAATCTGACAGGTCGCCCCTACGAGCAGTACTTC. This sequence encodes CASRNLTGRPYEQYF.

V and J are TRBV12-3 or TRBV12-4 and TRBJ2-1, with D hard to call. V shed 2 bases and J shed 8 bases, with 10 bases lying between them. The CDR3 loop spans 13 amino acids. The CDR3 DNA sequence: TGTGCCAGCAGTTTAATGATAAGGCATGAGCAGTTCTTC. This gives the protein CASSLMIRHEQFF.

This CDR3 reads CASSLVGFRQETQYF. Here the CDR3 DNA reads TGTGCCAGCAGCTTAGTAGGTTTTCGGCAAGAGACCCAGTACTTC. The rearrangement joins TRBV7-2 to TRBJ2-5; D is unclear. The CDR3 spans 15 residues. Germline lookup yields CDR1 SGHTA and CDR2 FQGNSA. With 1 base removed from V and 2 bases from J, the gap between germline ends came to 11 bases.

This clonotype was counted a few times. This chain joins TRBV29-1 and TRBJ2-3; D possibly corresponds to TRBD2 (6 bases). Trimming stripped 0 bases from V and 5 bases from J, with 9 bases between. Germline V gene data show CDR1 as SQVTM and CDR2 as ANQGSEA. This CDR3 comprises 13 residues. CDR3 protein: CSVEDSGVDTQYF. In nucleotides, the CDR3 is TGCAGCGTTGAAGATTCGGGAGTAGATACGCAGTATTTT.

This clonotype has more than one count but fewer than ten. The chain joins TRBV5-1 to TRBJ2-7, with D possibly being TRBD1 or TRBD2 (5 bases each). Per the germline V gene, CDR1 is SGHRS and CDR2 is YFSETQ. CDR3 length equals 12 residues. Trimming removed 4 bases at V and 6 bases at J, with 11 bases between. CDR3 in DNA: TGCGCCAGCAGCGTGGGGGTTCGCGAGCAGTACTTC. Translated: CASSVGVREQYF.

J is TRBJ1-1 and V is TRBV3-1; D is unclear. V lost 8 bases and J lost 0, with 10 bases in between. Germline CDR1 LGHDT, CDR2 YNNKEL (reference sequence). CDR3 length equals 13 residues. The CDR3 DNA sequence: TGTGCCAGCTCACAGACCTTGAACACTGAAGCTTTCTTT. Protein sequence: CASSQTLNTEAFF.

The J gene is TRBJ2-3, the V gene TRBV7-6; D not certain. From germline, CDR1 is SGHVS and CDR2 FNYEAQ. There are 15 residues in the CDR3. V shed 2 bases and J shed 2 bases, with 11 bases lying between them. The DNA for the CDR3 is TGTGCCAGCAGCTTAAATCCAGGTTTCACAGATACGCAGTATTTT. This gives the protein CASSLNPGFTDTQYF.

This clonotype was counted between two and nine times. The rearrangement links TRBV3-1 to TRBJ2-7, with 10 bases aligning to TRBD2. Germline V gene sequence: CDR1 LGHDT, CDR2 YNNKEL (reference sequence). V lost 2 bases and J lost 5; bases outside the gene matches: 3. The CDR3 covers 14 residues. The CDR3 loop reads CASSQLAGDHEQYF. CDR3 DNA: TGTGCCAGCAGCCAACTAGCGGGAGATCACGAGCAGTACTTC.

This clonotype occurred once. J is TRBJ2-2 and V is TRBV19; maybe TRBD2 (6 bases). Germline lookup yields CDR1 LNHDA and CDR2 SQIVND (reference sequence). CDR3 length: 16 residues. Trimming left V 3 bases short and J 2 bases short, with 13 bases between. The CDR3 DNA sequence: TGTGCCAGTAGTATTTTTGGGGGGAGCAACACCGGGGAGCTGTTTTTT. Its translation is CASSIFGGSNTGELFF.

This clonotype was counted ten times or more. The genes are TRBV27 and TRBJ2-7; 8 positions match TRBD2. Germline assignment: CDR1 MNHEY and CDR2 SMNVEV (reference sequence). The CDR3 is 14 amino acids. Unmatched junction bases numbered 6, after V lost 2 bases and J lost 6 bases. This CDR3 reads CASSLQRERFEQYF. Written as DNA, the CDR3 is TGTGCCAGCAGTTTACAGCGGGAGAGGTTCGAGCAGTACTTC.

V gene TRBV27 combines with J gene TRBJ2-1, with unresolved D. The ends were cut back, 8 bases at V and 4 bases at J, with 6 bases in the middle. The CDR3 runs 11 residues. Germline V lookup: CDR1 MNHEY, CDR2 SMNVEV (reference sequence). DNA for the CDR3: TGTGCCAGCGGGGTGTACAATGAGCAGTTCTTC. It is translated as CASGVYNEQFF.

This clonotype was picked up a small number of times. This chain's CDR3 is CASSLFQGAYEQYF. CDR3 sequence (DNA): TGTGCCAGCAGTTTGTTTCAGGGGGCCTACGAGCAGTACTTC. V gene TRBV6-5 combines with J gene TRBJ2-7, with 7 positions matching TRBD1. The trim removed 4 bases at V and 2 bases at J, leaving 5 bases unmatched. In germline, CDR1 is MNHEY, CDR2 SVGAGI. CDR3 length: 14 amino acids.

This clonotype was seen a handful of times. The chain couples TRBV20-1 to TRBJ1-4; 8 nucleotides align to TRBD1. The CDR3 loop spans 15 amino acids. J gave up 1 base and V 6 bases, and 7 bases lay outside the gene matches. CDR1 and CDR2 from the germline V gene are DFQATT and SNEGSKA (reference sequence). The CDR3 spells CSAPPTGVTNEKLFF. The CDR3 DNA reads as TGCAGTGCCCCCCCGACAGGGGTAACTAATGAAAAACTGTTTTTT.

V and J are TRBV5-6 and TRBJ2-3, with 8 bases fitting TRBD1. This CDR3 comprises 16 residues. After removal of 4 bases from V and 6 bases from J, the junction contained 13 bases not matched to a gene. In germline, CDR1 is SGHDT, CDR2 YYEEEE. CDR3 amino acids: CASSDRGSRSLDTQYF. CDR3 DNA sequence: TGTGCCAGCAGCGACAGGGGCTCCCGGTCGTTGGATACGCAGTATTTT.

The CDR3 sequence: CASSPVGSNQPQHF. DNA of the CDR3: TGTGCCAGCAGTCCGGTGGGTAGCAATCAGCCCCAGCATTTT. This sequence joins TRBV12-3 or TRBV12-4 and TRBJ1-5; D is uncertain. Deletions cut 5 bases from V and 0 bases from J, with 8 bases between. The CDR3 is made up of 14 amino acids.

This clonotype was counted a single time. The rearrangement links TRBV7-9 to TRBJ1-1; tentative D call: TRBD1 (6 bases). CDR3 length: 15 residues. V gave up 1 base and J gave up 9 bases, with 18 bases separating them. CDR1 and CDR2 (germline): SEHNR, FQNEAQ (reference sequence). In DNA, the CDR3 is TGTGCCAGCAGCTTAGTGATGGGGGCCACAACTAAAGCTTTCTTT. Its protein is CASSLVMGATTKAFF.

The V and J genes are TRBV7-6 and TRBJ2-5; 13 positions match TRBD2. CDR3 length: 16 residues. Germline CDR1 reads SGHVS; CDR2 reads FNYEAQ. V was clipped by 3 bases and J by 5 bases; unmatched bases: 6. CDR3 protein: CASSFGTSGTRETQYF. CDR3 sequence (DNA): TGTGCCAGCAGCTTTGGGACTAGCGGGACTCGGGAGACCCAGTACTTC.

The V and J genes are TRBV18 and TRBJ2-5, with D maybe TRBD1 (6 bases). The CDR3 has 14 residues. Germline loops: CDR1 KGHSH, CDR2 LQKENI. V lost 4 bases and J 3 bases, leaving 12 bases between the germline ends. CDR3 residues: CASSLQGNEETQYF. The CDR3 bases are TGTGCCAGCTCACTCCAGGGGAATGAAGAGACCCAGTACTTC.

This clonotype was counted ten times or more. V and J are TRBV7-9 and TRBJ2-3, with D possibly matching TRBD2 (5 bases). This CDR3 contains 18 residues. CDR1 and CDR2 from the germline V gene are SEHNR and FQNEAQ (reference sequence). V was clipped by 3 bases and J by 0 bases, with 19 bases between them. CDR3 DNA: TGTGCCAGCAGCTTCACGACGGGGTCGAGAGCTAGCACAGATACGCAGTATTTT. It specifies CASSFTTGSRASTDTQYF.

This clonotype turned up a few times. Germline and junction disagree at one end, which may indicate a read error. The chain employs TRBV2 and TRBJ2-1; D is tentatively TRBD1 or TRBD2 (6 bases each). The CDR3 has 14 residues. Germline V lookup: CDR1 SNHLY, CDR2 FYNNEI. The DNA of the CDR3 is TGTGCCAGCAGCGAAGGGGGGTCCTACAATGAGCAGTTCTTC. This sequence encodes CASSEGGSYNEQFF. Full variable domain (missing parts from reference TRBV2 and TRBJ2-1): EPEVTQTPSHQVTQMGQEVILRCVPISNHLYFYWYRQILGQKVEFLVSFYNNEISEKSEIFDDQFSVERPDGSNFTLKIRSTKLEDSAMYFCASSEGGSYNEQFFGPGTRLTVL.

This clonotype was detected only a few times. The rearrangement links TRBV29-1 to TRBJ1-2; TRBD1 aligns across 12 bases. V was clipped by 4 bases and J by 4 bases; unmatched bases: 4. The CDR3 length is 14 residues. Germline CDR1 reads SQVTM; CDR2 reads ANQGSEA. DNA for the CDR3: TGCAGCGTTGGGGGACAGGGGGCTAGCTATGGCTACACCTTC. The encoded protein is CSVGGQGASYGYTF.

The sample holds many counts of this clonotype. The chain carries TRBV12-3 or TRBV12-4 and TRBJ1-4; 9 bases are shared with TRBD1. CDR3 length: 15 amino acids. The V and J ends lost 7 bases and 8 bases, in that order; junction bases with no gene match: 11. CDR3 loop: CASNTHGTGSEKLFF. CDR3 nucleotide sequence: TGTGCCAGCAATACACACGGGACAGGGTCCGAAAAACTGTTTTTT.

A few counts support this clonotype. The chain links TRBV25-1 to TRBJ1-5; no definite D call. The CDR3 is made up of 12 amino acids. CDR1 is MGHDK and CDR2 is SYGVNS in the germline V gene. Trimming shortened V by 8 bases and J by 0 bases, and 5 bases separated the two germline ends. The CDR3 region has the DNA TGTGCCAGCGCGAGTAGCAATCAGCCCCAGCATTTT. This translates into CASASSNQPQHF.